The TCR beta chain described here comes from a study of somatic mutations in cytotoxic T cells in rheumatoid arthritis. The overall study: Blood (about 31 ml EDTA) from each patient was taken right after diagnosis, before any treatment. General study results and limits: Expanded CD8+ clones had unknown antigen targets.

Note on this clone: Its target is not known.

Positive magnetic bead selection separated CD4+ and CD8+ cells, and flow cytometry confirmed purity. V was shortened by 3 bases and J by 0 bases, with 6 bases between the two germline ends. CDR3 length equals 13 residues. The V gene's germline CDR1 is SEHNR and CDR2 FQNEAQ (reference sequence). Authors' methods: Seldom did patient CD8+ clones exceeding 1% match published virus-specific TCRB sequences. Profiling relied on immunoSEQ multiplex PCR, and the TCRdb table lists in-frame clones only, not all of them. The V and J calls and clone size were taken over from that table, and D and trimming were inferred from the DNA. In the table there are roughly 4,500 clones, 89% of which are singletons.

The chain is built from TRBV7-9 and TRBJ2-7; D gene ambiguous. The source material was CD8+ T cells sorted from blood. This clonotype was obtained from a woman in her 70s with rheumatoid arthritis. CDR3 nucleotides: TGTGCCAGCAGCTTTCTCAGCTCCTACGAGCAGTACTTC. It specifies CASSFLSSYEQYF. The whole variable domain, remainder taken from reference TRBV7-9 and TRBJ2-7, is DTGVSQNPRHKITKRGQNVTFRCDPISEHNRLYWYRQTLGQGPEFLTYFQNEAQLEKSRLLSDRFSAERPKGSFSTLEIQRTEQGDSAMYLCASSFLSSYEQYFGPGTRLTVT.